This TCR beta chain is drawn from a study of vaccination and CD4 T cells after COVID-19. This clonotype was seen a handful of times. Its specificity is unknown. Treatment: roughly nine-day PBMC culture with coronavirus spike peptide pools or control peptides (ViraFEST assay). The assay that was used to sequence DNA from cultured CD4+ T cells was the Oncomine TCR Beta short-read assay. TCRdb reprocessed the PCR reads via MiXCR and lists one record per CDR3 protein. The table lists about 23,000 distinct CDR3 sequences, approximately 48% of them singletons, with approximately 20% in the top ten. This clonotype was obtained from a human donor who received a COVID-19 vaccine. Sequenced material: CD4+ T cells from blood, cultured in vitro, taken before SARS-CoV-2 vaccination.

CDR3 DNA: TGTGCCAGCAGTCTTGGACAGTCGGGGGGCTACACCTTC. Protein: CASSLGQSGGYTF. The genes are TRBV12-3 or TRBV12-4 and TRBJ1-2; possible D gene TRBD1, 6 bases. The ends were cut back, 5 bases at V and 8 bases at J, with 15 bases in the middle. The CDR3 loop spans 13 amino acids.